This T cell receptor beta chain came from a study of cytomegalovirus exposure and HLA in healthy donors. Study-level information: Previous work identified around 120 million unique TCR beta sequences from some 170 million T cells.

Primers: 60 Vbeta forward and 13 Jbeta reverse. Assay used: immunoSEQ multiplex PCR; TCRdb lists only in-frame clones, some missing. The sample contains fewer than 250,000 clones, roughly 80% of which appear only once. The CDR3 sequence is 11 residues long. The ends were cut back, 8 bases at V and 3 bases at J, with 7 bases in the middle. Germline CDR1 reads SNHLY; CDR2 reads FYNNEI. Study-level points and caveats: The study recorded over 150 TCR beta chains that were cytomegalovirus-associated. Later, an analysis showed that TCR beta chains associated with HLA were more clonally expanded than others that were equally common.

Notes on this clone: Its antigen is unknown.

The V gene is TRBV2, the J gene TRBJ1-2; D unresolved. The sample was PBMCs. The source of this sequence is a male donor in good health and CMV-seronegative. The CDR3 spells CASFQDYGYTF. CDR3 bases: TGTGCCAGCTTCCAGGACTATGGCTACACCTTC. The whole variable domain, filled in from reference TRBV2 and TRBJ1-2, reads EPEVTQTPSHQVTQMGQEVILRCVPISNHLYFYWYRQILGQKVEFLVSFYNNEISEKSEIFDDQFSVERPDGSNFTLKIRSTKLEDSAMYFCASFQDYGYTFGSGTRLTVV.